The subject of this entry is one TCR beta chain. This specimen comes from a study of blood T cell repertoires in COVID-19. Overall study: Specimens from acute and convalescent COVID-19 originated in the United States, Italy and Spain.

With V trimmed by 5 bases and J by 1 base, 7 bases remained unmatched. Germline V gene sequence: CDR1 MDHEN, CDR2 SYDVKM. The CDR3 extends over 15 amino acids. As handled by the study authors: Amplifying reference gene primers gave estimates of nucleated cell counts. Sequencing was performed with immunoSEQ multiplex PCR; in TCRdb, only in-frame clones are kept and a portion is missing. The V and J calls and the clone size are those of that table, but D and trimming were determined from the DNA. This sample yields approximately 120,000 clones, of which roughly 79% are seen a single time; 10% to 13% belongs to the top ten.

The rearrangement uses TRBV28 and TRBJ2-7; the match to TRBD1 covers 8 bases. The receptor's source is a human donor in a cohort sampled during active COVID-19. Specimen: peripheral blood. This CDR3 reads CASSAPQGASYEQYF. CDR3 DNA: TGTGCCAGCAGTGCCCCTCAGGGGGCGTCCTACGAGCAGTACTTC.